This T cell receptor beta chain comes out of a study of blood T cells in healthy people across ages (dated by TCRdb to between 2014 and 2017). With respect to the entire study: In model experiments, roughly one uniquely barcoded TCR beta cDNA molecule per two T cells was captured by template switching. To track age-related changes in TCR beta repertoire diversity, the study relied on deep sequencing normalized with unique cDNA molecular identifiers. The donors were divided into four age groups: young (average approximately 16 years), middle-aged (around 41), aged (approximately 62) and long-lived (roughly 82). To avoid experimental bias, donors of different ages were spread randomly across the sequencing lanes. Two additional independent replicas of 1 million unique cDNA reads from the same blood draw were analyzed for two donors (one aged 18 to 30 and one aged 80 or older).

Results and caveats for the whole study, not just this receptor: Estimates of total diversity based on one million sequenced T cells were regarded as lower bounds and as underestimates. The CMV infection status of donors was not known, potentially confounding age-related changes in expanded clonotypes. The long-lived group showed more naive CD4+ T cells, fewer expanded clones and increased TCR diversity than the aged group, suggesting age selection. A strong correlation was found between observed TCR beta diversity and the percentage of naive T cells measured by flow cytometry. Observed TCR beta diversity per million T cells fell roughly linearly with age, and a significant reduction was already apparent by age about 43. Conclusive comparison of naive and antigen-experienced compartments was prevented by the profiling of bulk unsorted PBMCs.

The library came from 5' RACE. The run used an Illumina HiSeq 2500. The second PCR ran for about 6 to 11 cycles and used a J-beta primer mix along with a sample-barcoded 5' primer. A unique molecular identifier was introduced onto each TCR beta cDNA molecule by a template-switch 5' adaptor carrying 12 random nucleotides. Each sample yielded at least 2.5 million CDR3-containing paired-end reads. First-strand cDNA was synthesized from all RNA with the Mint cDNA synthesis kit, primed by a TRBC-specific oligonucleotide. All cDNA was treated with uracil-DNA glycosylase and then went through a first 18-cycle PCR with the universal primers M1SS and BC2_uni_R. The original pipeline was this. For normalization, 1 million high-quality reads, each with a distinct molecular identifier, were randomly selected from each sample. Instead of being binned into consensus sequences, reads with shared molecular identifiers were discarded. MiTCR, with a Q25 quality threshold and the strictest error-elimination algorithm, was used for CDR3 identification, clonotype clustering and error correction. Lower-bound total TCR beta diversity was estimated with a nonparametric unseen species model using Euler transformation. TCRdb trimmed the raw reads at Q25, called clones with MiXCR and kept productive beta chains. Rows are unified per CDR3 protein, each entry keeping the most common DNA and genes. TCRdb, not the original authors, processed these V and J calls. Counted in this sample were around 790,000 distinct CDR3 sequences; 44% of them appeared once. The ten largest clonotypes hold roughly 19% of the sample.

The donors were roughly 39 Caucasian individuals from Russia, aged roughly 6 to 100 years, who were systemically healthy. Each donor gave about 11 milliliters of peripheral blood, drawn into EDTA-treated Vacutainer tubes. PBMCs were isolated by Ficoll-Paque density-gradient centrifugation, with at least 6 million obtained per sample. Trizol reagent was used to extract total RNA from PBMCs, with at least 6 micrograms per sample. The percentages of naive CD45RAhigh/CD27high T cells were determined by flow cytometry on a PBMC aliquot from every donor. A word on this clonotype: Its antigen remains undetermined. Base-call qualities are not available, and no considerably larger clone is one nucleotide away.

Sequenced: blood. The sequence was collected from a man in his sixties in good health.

The DNA reads as follows: TGTGCCAGCAGTTACGGGGAAATAGCGGGCAATGAGCAGTACTTC. The encoded protein is CASSYGEIAGNEQYF. Here the chain combines TRBV6-2 or TRBV6-3 and TRBJ2-5, with 7 junctional bases fitting TRBD2. Based on the germline V gene, the CDR1 and CDR2 sequences are MNHEY and SVGEGT. Relative to germline, V is missing 2 bases and J is missing 11 bases, with 14 bases of the junction outside any gene match. The CDR3 goes from the cysteine to the phenylalanine over 15 residues. The read is trimmed to its CDR3 DNA, 45 bases read in frame from base 1.